This TCR beta chain was captured in a study of CD8 T cells in Susac syndrome. Sequencing targeted TCR beta in T cells from blood (CD8+ and CD4+). TEMRA cells were FACS-enriched and CD8+ and CD4+ T cells negatively isolated. RNA amounts of roughly 0.5 to 1 ug underwent reverse transcription with random hexamers. The amplification used immunoSEQ multiplex PCR on TCR beta CDR3; it spanned 54 Vbeta and 13 Jbeta. One entry per CDR3 protein, called by TCRdb with MiXCR from the immunoSEQ multiplex PCR reads. This table holds about 69,000 distinct CDR3 sequences, over 75% found once. The V gene's germline CDR1 is MNHEY and CDR2 SVGAGI. Trimming took off 3 bases at V and 4 bases at J, with 9 bases between the two ends. CDR3 length equals 14 residues.

This receptor was taken from a human donor with multiple sclerosis. Sequencing input: CD8+ T cells from PBMCs. The V and J genes are TRBV6-5 and TRBJ1-4; D is undetermined. CDR3 DNA: TGTGCCAGCAGTTATTTGCCAGATAATGAAAAACTGTTTTTT. It translates to CASSYLPDNEKLFF.